These 27 T cell receptor beta chains were all obtained from the same sample, sequenced in a study of cytomegalovirus exposure and HLA in healthy donors. 13 Jbeta primers and 60 Vbeta primers were used for the PCR. Profiling relied on immunoSEQ multiplex PCR, and the TCRdb table lists in-frame clones only, not all of them. Here the sample spans approximately 180,000 clones, 60% to 85% being singletons. The sample taken for sequencing was PBMCs. Receptors were obtained from a middle-aged woman in good health and CMV-seronegative.

The J gene is TRBJ2-1, the V gene TRBV21-1; TRBD2, as called in the table, went unchecked against the DNA. TRBV21-1 is recorded as a pseudogene. CDR3 length: 18 amino acids. The CDR3 protein is CASSSKGGLGVSYNEQFF. The DNA for the CDR3 is TGTGCCAGCAGCTCAAAAGGAGGTCTAGGAGTCTCCTACAATGAGCAGTTCTTC.

The V and J genes are TRBV7-8 and TRBJ2-4; 13 bases are a match to TRBD2. Germline V gene data show CDR1 as SGHVS and CDR2 as FQNEAQ. The CDR3 runs to 19 residues. V shed 0 bases, J shed 3 bases, and the junction held 8 bases outside the gene matches. The DNA of the CDR3 is TGTGCCAGCAGCTTAGCCCGCGGACTAGCGGGAGTTGGCAAAAACATTCAGTACTTC. It is translated as CASSLARGLAGVGKNIQYF.

The V and J genes are TRBV7-2 and TRBJ2-4, with TRBD1 matching 10 bases. This CDR3 comprises 14 residues. CDR1 SGHTA and CDR2 FQGNSA come from the germline V gene. V shed 1 base and J 7 bases; nucleotides not matched to a gene: 1. The CDR3 region is CASSLGTGGNIQYF. DNA for the CDR3: TGTGCCAGCAGCTTAGGGACAGGGGGGAACATTCAGTACTTC.

This clone was picked up a small number of times. The J gene is TRBJ2-7, the V gene TRBV7-2; TRBD2 aligns across 11 bases. Trimming took 1 base from V and 3 from J; bases not matched to a gene: 2. There are 15 residues in the CDR3. Germline values: CDR1 SGHTA, CDR2 FQGNSA. CDR3 sequence reads: CASSLVTSGSYEQYF. In DNA, the CDR3 is TGTGCCAGCAGCTTAGTTACTAGCGGGAGCTACGAGCAGTACTTC.

V is TRBV2 and J is TRBJ1-2, with a possible D match to TRBD1 (5 bases). The CDR3 runs to 15 residues. CDR1 is SNHLY, CDR2 FYNNEI, per germline. The V end lost 3 bases, the J end lost 7 bases, and 18 bases lay between the germline ends. The CDR3 nucleotides are TGTGCCAGCAGTGATTCTTTAGGGGCCGGCGGTGGCTACACCTTC. Its protein product is CASSDSLGAGGGYTF.

This chain uses TRBV13 with TRBJ2-7; 12 nucleotides align to TRBD2. After removal of 6 bases from V and 5 bases from J, the junction contained 8 bases not matched to a gene. CDR1 PRHDT and CDR2 FYEKMQ come from the germline V gene (reference sequence). The CDR3 contains 15 residues. CDR3 protein: CASRDATSGGDEQYF. DNA of the CDR3: TGTGCCAGCAGAGATGCGACTAGCGGGGGTGACGAGCAGTACTTC.

This chain links TRBV30 with TRBJ2-4, with 10 bases that match TRBD2. Losses at the gene ends were 8 bases for V and 1 base for J; bases not matched to a gene: 11. CDR3 size: 16 residues. Germline V CDR1 and CDR2: GTSNPN, SVGIG (reference sequence). The CDR3 sequence is CARTDPGLAAKNIQYF. The DNA for the CDR3 is TGTGCCCGGACCGATCCGGGACTAGCGGCCAAAAACATTCAGTACTTC.

V usage is TRBV4-3 and J usage is TRBJ2-1, with 11 bases identical to TRBD2. Trimming removed 5 bases from V and 8 bases from J; junction bases left unmatched: 20. Germline CDR1 LGHNA, CDR2 YSLEER. The CDR3 is made up of 19 amino acids. DNA for the CDR3: TGCGCCAGCAGCTCCGTCAGGGCTAGCGGGAGGATTCGTGACGATGAGCAGTTCTTC. Translation: CASSSVRASGRIRDDEQFF.

The J gene is TRBJ2-7, the V gene TRBV19; TRBD1 agrees at 7 bases. The length of the CDR3 is 14 residues. Germline V gene lookup returns CDR1 LNHDA and CDR2 SQIVND (reference sequence). The V segment lost 7 bases and the J segment 5 bases; nucleotides outside the gene matches: 11. DNA for the CDR3: TGTGCCAGTAACACGGAAGGGGGCTTTGACGAGCAGTACTTC. It encodes CASNTEGGFDEQYF.

The J gene is TRBJ1-5, the V gene TRBV2, with TRBD1 identical over 7 bases. V shed 4 bases and J 2 bases; nucleotides not matched to a gene: 2. The CDR3 extends over 14 amino acids. The germline gives CDR1 SNHLY, CDR2 FYNNEI. CDR3 coding DNA: TGTGCCAGCAGTGCCGGGACAGGCAATCAGCCCCAGCATTTT. Protein product: CASSAGTGNQPQHF.

As DNA, the CDR3 is TGCGCCAGCAGCCAAGAACACGGAAACACCATATATTTT. Encoded protein: CASSQEHGNTIYF. The rearrangement links TRBV4-3 to TRBJ1-3; D is unresolved. The CDR3 is 13 amino acids. The germline V gene has CDR1 LGHNA and CDR2 YSLEER. V lost 0 bases, J lost 4 bases, and 4 bases lay in between.

This clone has only a few counts. The chain uses TRBV28 and TRBJ1-2, with D unresolved. This CDR3 is 13 amino acids long. V lost 5 bases and J 5 bases, leaving 12 bases between the germline ends. The germline CDR1 and CDR2 sequences are MDHEN and SYDVKM. The CDR3 here is CASSADGEYGYTF. CDR3 nucleotides: TGTGCCAGCAGTGCGGACGGGGAATATGGCTACACCTTC.

The chain employs TRBV5-1 and TRBJ2-5; possible D gene TRBD1, 5 bases. This CDR3 spans 14 amino acids. Per germline, CDR1 SGHRS and CDR2 YFSETQ. The V and J ends lost 4 bases and 0 bases respectively, with 10 bases between them. The DNA for the CDR3 is TGCGCCAGCAGCCCGCCAGGGAACCAAGAGACCCAGTACTTC. Its protein is CASSPPGNQETQYF.

This clone was seen a few times. The CDR3, as DNA: TGCGCCAGCAGCTCACCGAGGACAGGATACAATGAGCAGTTCTTC. It encodes CASSSPRTGYNEQFF. The V gene is TRBV5-1, the J gene TRBJ2-1; 7 bases are shared with TRBD1. V shed 3 bases, J shed 4 bases, and the junction held 7 bases outside the gene matches. CDR3 length: 15 residues. Germline loops: CDR1 SGHRS, CDR2 YFSETQ. The entire variable domain, with the rest obtained from reference TRBV5-1 and TRBJ2-1, is as follows: KAGVTQTPRYLIKTRGQQVTLSCSPISGHRSVSWYQQTPGQGLQFLFEYFSETQRNKGNFPGRFSGRQFSNSRSEMNVSTLELGDSALYLCASSSPRTGYNEQFFGPGTRLTVL.

The gene calls are TRBV30 and TRBJ2-7; D unresolved. The CDR3 has 15 amino acids. The V gene's germline CDR1 is GTSNPN and CDR2 SVGIG (reference sequence). The V gene lost 0 bases and the J gene lost 6 bases, with 18 bases spanning the gap. The chain's CDR3 is CAWSVGTRIKAEQYF. CDR3 coding DNA: TGTGCCTGGAGTGTAGGTACCAGGATCAAGGCCGAGCAGTACTTC. Complete variable domain (other parts from reference TRBV30 and TRBJ2-7): SQTIHQWPATLVQPVGSPLSLECTVEGTSNPNLYWYRQAAGRGLQLLFYSVGIGQISSEVPQNLSASRPQDRQFILSSKKLLLSDSGFYLCAWSVGTRIKAEQYFGPGTRLTVT.

The rearrangement links TRBV30 to TRBJ1-5; 8 bases match TRBD1. Germline V lookup: CDR1 GTSNPN, CDR2 SVGIG (reference sequence). There are 16 residues in the CDR3. V shed 2 bases and J 1 base; nucleotides not matched to a gene: 7. In nucleotides, the CDR3 is TGTGCCTGGAGTATTAGGACAGGGACAAGCAATCAGCCCCAGCATTTT. It is translated as CAWSIRTGTSNQPQHF.

The chain couples TRBV30 to TRBJ1-2; 8 bases are shared with TRBD1. V shed 2 bases, J shed 6 bases, and the junction held 5 bases outside the gene matches. Germline values: CDR1 GTSNPN, CDR2 SVGIG (reference sequence). The length of the CDR3 is 13 residues. The CDR3 protein is CAWSRQGADGYTF. The DNA of the CDR3 is TGTGCCTGGAGTCGGCAGGGGGCCGATGGCTACACCTTC.

The J gene is TRBJ1-1, the V gene TRBV7-8, with D possibly being TRBD1 (5 bases). Germline V gene data show CDR1 as SGHVS and CDR2 as FQNEAQ. The CDR3 is 15 residues long. V shed 1 base and J shed 5 bases, with 14 bases lying between them. In nucleotides, the CDR3 is TGTGCCAGCAGCTTAGGGTATGGGGCGGCTACTGAAGCTTTCTTT. Protein sequence: CASSLGYGAATEAFF.

The rearrangement joins TRBV7-9 to TRBJ2-5; 9 positions agree with TRBD1. The trim removed 4 bases at V and 5 bases at J, leaving 8 bases unmatched. Germline CDR1 reads SEHNR; CDR2 reads FQNEAQ (reference sequence). This CDR3 is 15 amino acids long. CDR3: CASSSHRGQGETQYF. The CDR3 DNA reads TGTGCCAGCAGCTCTCACAGGGGGCAGGGGGAGACCCAGTACTTC.

CDR3 sequence (DNA): TGTGCCAGCAGCTTAGCGGAGGGCGGTGAGCAGTTCTTC. Translation: CASSLAEGGEQFF. This chain links TRBV7-2 with TRBJ2-1; D may be TRBD2 (6 bases). Looked up from germline, CDR1 is SGHTA and CDR2 is FQGNSA. V gave up 0 bases and J gave up 9 bases, with 9 bases separating them. This CDR3 has 13 amino acids.

CDR3 DNA sequence: TGCGCCAGCAGCCAAGTGGGGGCAGGGGGCTCTGAAGCTTTCTTT. This gives the protein CASSQVGAGGSEAFF. This chain uses TRBV4-3 with TRBJ1-1; 8 bases line up with TRBD1. V lost 1 base to trimming and J lost 6 bases; unmatched junction nucleotides: 7. The CDR3 has 15 amino acids. Germline assignment: CDR1 LGHNA and CDR2 YSLEER.

This chain joins TRBV5-1 and TRBJ2-3; D may be TRBD1 (6 bases). Trimming cost V 0 bases and J 2 bases, with 13 bases left between them. The CDR3 has 16 residues. Germline V gene lookup returns CDR1 SGHRS and CDR2 YFSETQ. The CDR3 region is CASSLEPGVSTDTQYF. CDR3 nucleotide sequence: TGCGCCAGCAGCTTGGAACCAGGGGTATCCACAGATACGCAGTATTTT.

V is TRBV4-2 and J is TRBJ1-2; D call uncertain. Germline assignment: CDR1 LGHNA and CDR2 YNFKEQ. The V end lost 0 bases, the J end lost 8 bases, and 13 bases lay between the germline ends. The CDR3 totals 14 residues. This CDR3 is CASSQDRREEGYTF. In DNA form, the CDR3 reads TGTGCCAGCAGCCAAGATCGGAGGGAGGAAGGCTACACCTTC.

The table lists this clone with a few counts. This rearrangement joins TRBV2 to TRBJ1-1; the D is unclear. Trimming took off 5 bases at V and 3 bases at J, with 13 bases between the two ends. The germline V gene has CDR1 SNHLY and CDR2 FYNNEI. The CDR3 extends over 14 amino acids. CDR3 amino acids: CASSPDPRYTEAFF. CDR3 bases: TGTGCCAGCAGTCCTGACCCGAGGTACACTGAAGCTTTCTTT.

The chain uses TRBV10-3 and TRBJ1-1; 8 nucleotides agree with TRBD1. The V and J ends lost 4 bases and 0 bases, in that order; junction bases with no gene match: 4. This CDR3 is built from 15 residues. Germline V CDR1 and CDR2: ENHRY, SYGVKD. Here the CDR3 reads CAISAGQGVNTEAFF. Written as DNA, the CDR3 is TGTGCCATCAGTGCCGGACAGGGAGTGAACACTGAAGCTTTCTTT.

This clone occurred once. The chain has TRBV11-3 and TRBJ2-7; a weak D match, TRBD2 (6 bases). The V end lost 0 bases, the J end lost 7 bases, and 10 bases lay between the germline ends. From germline, CDR1 is SGHNT and CDR2 YENEEA. The CDR3 is 13 residues long. The CDR3 loop is CASSLDRRGEQYF. As DNA, the CDR3 is TGTGCCAGCAGCTTAGATCGGAGGGGAGAGCAGTACTTC. Combining the CDR3 with reference TRBV11-3 and TRBJ2-7 gives the whole variable domain EAGVVQSPRYKIIEKKQPVAFWCNPISGHNTLYWYLQNLGQGPELLIRYENEEAVDDSQLPKDRFSAERLKGVDSTLKIQPAELGDSAVYLCASSLDRRGEQYFGPGTRLTVT.

The CDR3 region is CAIGGGLGEKLFF. The CDR3 region has the DNA TGTGCCATTGGCGGGGGGTTGGGTGAAAAACTGTTTTTT. This rearrangement joins TRBV2 to TRBJ1-4; the D gene is possibly TRBD1 (5 bases). CDR1 is SNHLY and CDR2 is FYNNEI in the germline V gene. V lost 10 bases and J lost 7, with 16 bases in between. The CDR3 loop spans 13 amino acids.